A single sample is the source of the 5 T cell receptor beta chains below, sequenced in a study of cytomegalovirus exposure and HLA in healthy donors listed by TCRdb under 2017. Libraries came from the immunoSEQ multiplex PCR assay. For the multiplex PCR, a mixture combining 60 forward primers for TCR Vbeta segments and 13 reverse primers for TCR Jbeta segments was used. The table comes from immuneACCESS by way of TCRdb, which keeps in-frame sequences with V and J called. Part of the clones is missing from these tables; in studies checked, under half for an unresolved V gene and the rest for unknown reasons. In this sample the table shows roughly 120,000 clones, 81% of which occur a single time. The top ten hold 0.9% to 1.2% of the sample. Sequenced sample: PBMCs. The receptors stem from a woman in her twenties or thirties in good health and CMV-seronegative.

This clone is a singleton in its sample. The rearrangement links TRBV7-6 to TRBJ2-1, with D maybe TRBD1 (6 bases). Trimming pared 4 bases from V and 0 bases from J, leaving 22 bases between. The CDR3 runs to 19 residues. CDR1 and CDR2 from the germline V gene are SGHVS and FNYEAQ. CDR3 protein: CASSSDRSVPLSSYNEQFF. In nucleotides, the CDR3 is TGTGCCAGCAGCTCTGACAGGTCCGTGCCACTAAGCTCCTACAATGAGCAGTTCTTC.

The rearrangement uses TRBV5-1 and TRBJ2-7; 10 bases are a match to TRBD2. After removal of 4 bases from V and 3 bases from J, the junction contained 13 bases not matched to a gene. Germline assignment: CDR1 SGHRS and CDR2 YFSETQ. The CDR3 is made up of 17 amino acids. The CDR3 loop reads CASSVPSVAGGSYEQYF. In DNA form, the CDR3 reads TGCGCCAGCAGCGTGCCCTCAGTAGCGGGGGGTAGCTACGAGCAGTACTTC.

CDR3 DNA: TGCAGTGCCCCTTACCTCGGGGCCCAGCATTTT. Translation: CSAPYLGAQHF. This chain connects TRBV20-1 to TRBJ1-5; D unclear. The germline V gene has CDR1 DFQATT and CDR2 SNEGSKA (reference sequence). This CDR3 is built from 11 residues. Trimming left V 6 bases short and J 11 bases short, with 14 bases between.

The rearrangement links TRBV10-1 to TRBJ1-6, with D maybe TRBD1 (6 bases). Germline lookup yields CDR1 WNHNN and CDR2 SYGVQD (reference sequence). This CDR3 region has 13 residues. With 7 bases removed from V and 9 bases from J, the gap between germline ends came to 13 bases. The CDR3 DNA sequence: TGCGCCAGCAACGCAGGGGCGGGTTCACCCCTCCACTTT. Its translation: CASNAGAGSPLHF.

V is TRBV5-4 and J is TRBJ2-7; 11 nucleotides align to TRBD2. Germline assignment: CDR1 SGHNT and CDR2 YYREEE (reference sequence). There are 16 residues in the CDR3. The junction had 5 bases not matched to a gene; V was cut back by 0 bases and J by 3 bases. CDR3 residues: CASSLGASGGYYEQYF. The CDR3 DNA reads as TGTGCCAGCAGCTTGGGGGCTAGCGGGGGGTACTACGAGCAGTACTTC.